The 18 T cell receptor beta chains below come from one sample, sequenced in a study of T cell responses to AZD1222 COVID-19 vaccine (dated by TCRdb to about 2021). Library method: the immunoSEQ multiplex PCR assay. This immuneACCESS table, as held by TCRdb, lists in-frame sequences with V and J called but not all clones. Of the missing ones, under half trace to an unresolved V gene in checked studies; the others have no known cause. This sample holds about 89,000 clones; about 89% were observed only once. Of the sample, more than 5% falls within the top ten clones. The time point label here, explained by the study, means: about 28 days (+/-7) after the second vaccine dose. The sequenced sample was peripheral blood, obtained 28 days after the second AZD1222 dose. Receptors originate from an adult who received the AZD1222 COVID-19 vaccine.

Here the CDR3 reads CASSSPAGGRSYEQYF. CDR3 coding DNA: TGTGCCAGCAGTTCCCCCGCGGGGGGCCGTTCCTACGAGCAGTACTTC. The V call is TRBV28, the J call TRBJ2-7, with 8 bases aligning to TRBD2. The CDR3 has 16 residues. Germline V gene data show CDR1 as MDHEN and CDR2 as SYDVKM. The V and J ends lost 4 bases and 1 base, in that order; junction bases with no gene match: 9.

The V gene is TRBV5-1, the J gene TRBJ1-1, with D uncertain. The V gene lost 5 bases and the J gene lost 0 bases, with 11 bases spanning the gap. In germline, CDR1 is SGHRS, CDR2 YFSETQ. This CDR3 region has 14 residues. Here the CDR3 reads CASRRNLMNTEAFF. CDR3 nucleotides: TGCGCCAGCAGACGAAACCTCATGAACACTGAAGCTTTCTTT.

This sequence joins TRBV28 and TRBJ1-1, with D unresolved. The CDR3 contains 10 residues. Germline CDR1 reads MDHEN; CDR2 reads SYDVKM. Between the trimmed V and J ends, which lost 3 bases and 11 bases, there was a span of 7 bases. This CDR3 reads CASSFLGAFF. The CDR3 coding sequence is TGTGCCAGCAGTTTTCTCGGGGCTTTCTTT.

The chain links TRBV7-8 to TRBJ2-7; possibly TRBD1 for D (5 bases). Germline V gene data show CDR1 as SGHVS and CDR2 as FQNEAQ. This CDR3 has 12 residues. Trimming removed 6 bases from V and 6 bases from J, with 12 bases in between. The CDR3, as DNA: TGTGCCAGCAGGGGGCGGATAGGCGAGCAGTACTTC. This translates into CASRGRIGEQYF. The variable domain in full, completed from reference TRBV7-8 and TRBJ2-7, reads GAGVSQSPRYKVAKRGQDVALRCDPISGHVSLFWYQQALGQGPEFLTYFQNEAQLDKSGLPSDRFFAERPEGSVSTLKIQRTQQEDSAVYLCASRGRIGEQYFGPGTRLTVT.

V usage is TRBV10-1 and J usage is TRBJ2-1, with a possible D match to TRBD2 (7 bases). Germline CDR1 is WNHNN and CDR2 is SYGVQD (reference sequence). CDR3 length equals 15 residues. Trimming took off 0 bases at V and 7 bases at J, with 13 bases between the two ends. DNA of the CDR3: TGCGCCAGCAGTGAGTCGGGGGGGGCTCAAAATGAGCAGTTCTTC. Residues: CASSESGGAQNEQFF.

For this clone: Since the CDR3 does not end with the conserved phenylalanine or tryptophan, this likely comes from a read error. Because the CDR3's place on the DNA is in doubt, the DNA is left out and the CDR3 is given as listed by TCRdb. The rearrangement links TRBV28 to TRBJ1-4; the table assigns TRBD1, which was not confirmed against the DNA. The CDR3 length equals 12 residues, ends included. In germline, CDR1 is MDHEN, CDR2 SYDVKM. This chain's CDR3 is CASSAPTGGRNY.

This clone was detected a few times. J is TRBJ2-1 and V is TRBV7-2, with D hard to call. The CDR3 runs to 12 residues. V dropped 7 bases and J dropped 4 bases, with 8 bases sitting between them. Per germline, CDR1 SGHTA and CDR2 FQGNSA. DNA for the CDR3: TGTGCCAGCACCCGGCCGTACAATGAGCAGTTCTTC. The encoded protein is CASTRPYNEQFF.

This chain connects TRBV7-9 to TRBJ2-5; no clear D gene. The CDR3 sequence is 14 residues long. Germline V gene sequence: CDR1 SEHNR, CDR2 FQNEAQ (reference sequence). V was trimmed by 1 base and J by 1 base, leaving 7 bases between them. CDR3 loop: CASSLVGSQETQYF. CDR3 DNA: TGTGCCAGCAGCTTAGTTGGTTCCCAAGAGACCCAGTACTTC.

The count of this clone is one. The chain has TRBV19 and TRBJ2-2, with D possibly TRBD2 on 6 matching bases. V lost 7 bases and J lost 6, with 27 bases in between. The CDR3 covers 18 residues. The V gene's germline CDR1 is LNHDA and CDR2 SQIVND (reference sequence). The CDR3 spells CASTPGSRRTTVAGELFF. CDR3 DNA sequence: TGTGCCAGTACTCCTGGCTCACGGAGGACTACCGTCGCCGGGGAGCTGTTTTTT.

The chain couples TRBV28 to TRBJ2-7, with TRBD1 identical over 8 bases. Per germline, CDR1 MDHEN and CDR2 SYDVKM. V lost 3 bases to trimming and J lost 5 bases; unmatched junction nucleotides: 3. The CDR3 extends over 13 amino acids. DNA of the CDR3: TGTGCCAGCAGTTTGGGACAGGTTCACGAGCAGTACTTC. Translation gives CASSLGQVHEQYF.

This clone was observed many times. This chain uses TRBV9 with TRBJ2-7, with a possible D match to TRBD1 (5 bases). The CDR3 consists of 14 residues. Trimming took off 3 bases at V and 7 bases at J, with 17 bases between the two ends. Germline CDR1 SGDLS, CDR2 YYNGEE. The DNA for the CDR3 is TGTGCCAGCAGCGCCTTTTGGGGCAGCAAAGAGCAGTACTTC. Amino acids: CASSAFWGSKEQYF.

A single count supports this clone. J is TRBJ1-5 and V is TRBV6-5; TRBD1 agrees at 9 bases. J lost 2 bases, V lost 10 bases, and 6 bases had no gene match. Looked up from germline, CDR1 is MNHEY and CDR2 is SVGAGI. This CDR3 is built from 14 residues. CDR3 loop: CATRTGDGNQPQHF. Written as DNA, the CDR3 is TGTGCCACCAGGACAGGGGATGGCAATCAGCCCCAGCATTTT.

V usage is TRBV7-6 and J usage is TRBJ2-3; D is tentatively TRBD1 or TRBD2 (5 bases each). CDR1 is SGHVS and CDR2 is FNYEAQ in the germline V gene. This CDR3 region has 16 residues. The V gene lost 1 base and the J gene lost 2 bases, with 13 bases spanning the gap. The CDR3 sequence: CASSLGVGTLTDTQYF. CDR3 bases: TGTGCCAGCAGCTTAGGAGTGGGGACCCTCACAGATACGCAGTATTTT.

J is TRBJ1-2 and V is TRBV24-1; D is uncertain. Germline CDR1 reads KGHDR; CDR2 reads SFDVKD. The CDR3 contains 15 residues. V dropped 0 bases and J dropped 6 bases, with 13 bases sitting between them. The CDR3 loop is CATSDLPAGVDGYTF. CDR3 nucleotide sequence: TGTGCCACCAGTGATTTGCCCGCAGGCGTGGATGGCTACACCTTC.

The chain employs TRBV4-3 and TRBJ1-5; unclear D gene. The CDR3 runs 14 residues. V lost 3 bases and J 0 bases, leaving 6 bases between the germline ends. Germline values: CDR1 LGHNA, CDR2 YSLEER. The CDR3 DNA is TGCGCCAGCAGCCAGGGGAATAGCAATCAGCCCCAGCATTTT. Translation: CASSQGNSNQPQHF.

The chain has TRBV7-9 and TRBJ2-1; 9 bases are shared with TRBD1. This CDR3 spans 17 amino acids. The germline gives CDR1 SEHNR, CDR2 FQNEAQ (reference sequence). V was pared by 8 bases and J by 4 bases, with 15 bases of the junction left unmatched. The DNA for the CDR3 is TGTGCCAGCGGTAGTAACAGGGGGCGCACAAATTACAATGAGCAGTTCTTC. Protein: CASGSNRGRTNYNEQFF.

The rearrangement joins TRBV6-2 or TRBV6-3 to TRBJ1-5; the match to TRBD1 covers 9 bases. Germline V gene sequence: CDR1 MNHEY, CDR2 SVGEGT. V lost 5 bases and J lost 3; bases outside the gene matches: 5. The CDR3 is made up of 15 amino acids. The CDR3 DNA sequence: TGTGCCAGCAGTGGGGGGACAGGGATCAATCAGCCCCAGCATTTT. It codes for CASSGGTGINQPQHF.

The V gene is TRBV6-5, the J gene TRBJ1-1, with D uncertain. V was clipped by 6 bases and J by 1 base, with 15 bases between them. The CDR3 runs 15 residues. Germline CDR1 is MNHEY and CDR2 is SVGAGI. CDR3 sequence reads: CASSPPGTRNTEAFF. The CDR3 DNA reads as TGTGCCAGCAGCCCCCCCGGCACTAGGAACACTGAAGCTTTCTTT.